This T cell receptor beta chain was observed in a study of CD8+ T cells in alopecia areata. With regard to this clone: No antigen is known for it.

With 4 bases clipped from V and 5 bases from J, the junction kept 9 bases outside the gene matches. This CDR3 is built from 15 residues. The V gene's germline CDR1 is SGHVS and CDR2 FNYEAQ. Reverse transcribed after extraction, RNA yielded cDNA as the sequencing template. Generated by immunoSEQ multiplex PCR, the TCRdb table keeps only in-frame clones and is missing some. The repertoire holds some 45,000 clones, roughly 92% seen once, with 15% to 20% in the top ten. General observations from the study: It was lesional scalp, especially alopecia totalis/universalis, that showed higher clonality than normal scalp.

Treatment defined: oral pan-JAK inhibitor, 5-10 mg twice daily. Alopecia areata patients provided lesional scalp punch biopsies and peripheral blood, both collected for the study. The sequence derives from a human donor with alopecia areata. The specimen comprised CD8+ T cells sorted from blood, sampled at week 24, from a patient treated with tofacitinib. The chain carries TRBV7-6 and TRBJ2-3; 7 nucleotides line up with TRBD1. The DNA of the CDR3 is TGTGCCAGCAGCTGGGAAGCGTCAGGGGGAGATACGCAGTATTTT. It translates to CASSWEASGGDTQYF.